The entry that follows covers one TCR beta chain sequence. This entry is derived from a study of blood T cell repertoires in COVID-19. Study summary: Sources were T cells, B-cell-depleted T cells, or PBMCs; the material itself was cDNA or gDNA.

Germline V gene sequence: CDR1 SNHLY, CDR2 FYNNEI. This CDR3 contains 14 residues. Deletions cut 4 bases from V and 10 bases from J, with 19 bases between. Assay: immunoSEQ multiplex PCR; the TCRdb copy retains only in-frame clones and omits some. The sample records approximately 230,000 clones, roughly nine tenths being singletons. The TCR originated in a man aged 18 to 29 with active or convalescent COVID-19. The material sequenced was peripheral blood. The J gene is TRBJ1-1, the V gene TRBV2; a possible D gene is TRBD1 (5 bases). The CDR3 DNA reads as TGTGCCAGCAGTGCAAAGATACCCTTGGGGGGAGCTTTCTTT. It is translated as CASSAKIPLGGAFF.